The 22 T cell receptor beta chains reported below all come from one sample, sequenced in a study of shared clonotypes between healthy human individuals. Only CD45RO-negative cells positively selected for CCR7 counted as naive CD8 cells, so terminally differentiated effector memory CD45RA+ cells were excluded. This table comes from immunoSEQ multiplex PCR, and its TCRdb copy is limited to in-frame clones, with some not included. Seen here are about 2,100,000 clones, under 95% observed once, and the top ten hold roughly 1.7%. Sequences were obtained from naive CD8+ T cells from PBMCs. These receptors were obtained from a man aged 18-30 years in good health. Some clones in this sample may be carry-over from other donors' samples.

The gene calls are TRBV27 and TRBJ2-5; D might be TRBD1 (7 bases). Germline V gene lookup returns CDR1 MNHEY and CDR2 SMNVEV (reference sequence). This CDR3 comprises 17 residues. The V and J ends lost 6 bases and 2 bases respectively, with 22 bases between them. DNA for the CDR3: TGTGCCAGCAGCCACAGCTGGGGGGACAGCCGTCAAGAGACCCAGTACTTC. Translation gives CASSHSWGDSRQETQYF.

This clone was detected only a few times. The chain links TRBV27 to TRBJ2-1; 7 bases align to TRBD2. The CDR3 spans 15 residues. Losses at the gene ends were 3 bases for V and 4 bases for J; bases not matched to a gene: 6. CDR1 is MNHEY, CDR2 SMNVEV, per germline (reference sequence). The CDR3 DNA reads as TGTGCCAGCAGTTTGGTCGGGAGGACGTACAATGAGCAGTTCTTC. Its protein product is CASSLVGRTYNEQFF.

The chain joins TRBV27 to TRBJ2-7; TRBD1 aligns across 9 bases. The CDR3 runs 18 residues. Germline V CDR1 and CDR2: MNHEY, SMNVEV (reference sequence). Trimming removed 1 base from V and 3 bases from J; junction bases left unmatched: 13. The CDR3 region is CASSLLAMRTGEDYEQYF. In DNA, the CDR3 is TGTGCCAGCAGTTTATTAGCAATGCGGACAGGGGAGGACTACGAGCAGTACTTC.

In its sample, this clone was seen a few times. The genes are TRBV4-3 and TRBJ1-4; no clear D gene. The germline gives CDR1 LGHNA, CDR2 YSLEER. The CDR3 sequence is 14 residues long. Trimming took 2 bases from V and 5 from J, leaving 9 bases between them. The DNA of the CDR3 is TGCGCCAGCAGCCAAATGGACGGAAATGAAAAACTGTTTTTT. It specifies CASSQMDGNEKLFF.

Of note for this clone: Other DNA sequences in the same sample also yield this CDR3. The V call is TRBV27, the J call TRBJ2-4; no definite D call. The CDR3 runs to 14 residues. Per germline, CDR1 MNHEY and CDR2 SMNVEV (reference sequence). The V end was cut by 6 bases, the J end by 5 bases, with 14 bases between. For the CDR3, the DNA is TGTGCCAGCAGGCCGTTGGGCCCCCAAAACATTCAGTACTTC. Residues: CASRPLGPQNIQYF.

J is TRBJ2-1 and V is TRBV11-2, with 7 bases lining up with TRBD2. Unmatched junction bases numbered 11, after V lost 8 bases and J lost 7 bases. The germline V gene encodes CDR1 SGHAT and CDR2 FQNNGV. The CDR3 spans 14 residues. In nucleotides, the CDR3 is TGTGCCAGCTCGTGGCGGGAGATTAAAAATGAGCAGTTCTTC. Protein product: CASSWREIKNEQFF. Full variable domain (rest looked up from reference TRBV11-2 and TRBJ2-1): EAGVAQSPRYKIIEKRQSVAFWCNPISGHATLYWYQQILGQGPKLLIQFQNNGVVDDSQLPKDRFSAERLKGVDSTLKIQPAKLEDSAVYLCASSWREIKNEQFFGPGTRLTVL.

This chain connects TRBV27 to TRBJ2-1; 13 bases line up with TRBD2. Trimming at V came to 5 bases and at J to 3 bases, leaving 10 bases not matched to a gene. The CDR3 totals 18 residues. Germline CDR1 reads MNHEY; CDR2 reads SMNVEV (reference sequence). The CDR3 protein is CASSTARTSGSSYNEQFF. DNA for the CDR3: TGTGCCAGCAGTACCGCTAGGACTAGCGGGAGTAGCTACAATGAGCAGTTCTTC.

This clone turned up a few times. The chain uses TRBV4-1 and TRBJ1-5; D call uncertain. CDR1 is MGHRA and CDR2 is YSYEKL in the germline V gene. Trimming took off 0 bases at V and 9 bases at J, with 12 bases between the two ends. This CDR3 region has 14 residues. The CDR3: CASSQDYTIWPQHF. CDR3 nucleotide sequence: TGCGCCAGCAGCCAAGATTATACTATTTGGCCCCAGCATTTT.

The chain uses TRBV29-1 and TRBJ2-3, with TRBD1 as a possible D gene (5 bases). CDR1 SQVTM and CDR2 ANQGSEA come from the germline V gene. This CDR3 is built from 12 residues. V was clipped by 6 bases and J by 3 bases, with 10 bases between them. The DNA of the CDR3 is TGCAGCGTAGGGGTGGGTACAGATACGCAGTATTTT. This encodes CSVGVGTDTQYF.

The V call is TRBV18, the J call TRBJ2-7; D remains unclear. Trimming took off 3 bases at V and 4 bases at J, with 10 bases between the two ends. The CDR3 runs 13 residues. Germline values: CDR1 KGHSH, CDR2 LQKENI. As DNA, the CDR3 is TGTGCCAGCTCACCCAATCGCGTGTACGAGCAGTACTTC. It yields the protein CASSPNRVYEQYF.

The CDR3 is CASSFMDSHSNQPQHF. CDR3 DNA: TGTGCCAGCAGCTTTATGGACAGCCATAGCAATCAGCCCCAGCATTTT. The rearrangement uses TRBV7-2 and TRBJ1-5; D might be TRBD1 (6 bases). CDR1 SGHTA and CDR2 FQGNSA come from the germline V gene. Trimming took 3 bases from V and 0 from J, leaving 12 bases between them. The CDR3 is 16 amino acids.

Details on this clone: The same CDR3 also results from other DNA sequences found in this sample. The chain has TRBV5-1 and TRBJ2-1; D is unclear. CDR1 and CDR2 (germline): SGHRS, YFSETQ. This CDR3 is built from 13 residues. V shed 0 bases and J shed 2 bases, with 3 bases lying between them. The CDR3 reads CASSLDPYNEQFF. The DNA of the CDR3 is TGCGCCAGCAGCTTGGACCCCTACAATGAGCAGTTCTTC. Looking up the rest from reference TRBV5-1 and TRBJ2-1 gives the full variable domain: KAGVTQTPRYLIKTRGQQVTLSCSPISGHRSVSWYQQTPGQGLQFLFEYFSETQRNKGNFPGRFSGRQFSNSRSEMNVSTLELGDSALYLCASSLDPYNEQFFGPGTRLTVL.

Regarding this clone: Other DNA sequences within the sample encode an identical CDR3. The V gene is TRBV11-2, the J gene TRBJ2-7; D may be TRBD1 (6 bases). Trimming removed 4 bases from V and 3 bases from J, with 10 bases in between. The germline V gene has CDR1 SGHAT and CDR2 FQNNGV. The CDR3 covers 13 residues. The CDR3 spells CASSSTGSYEQYF. The CDR3 DNA reads as TGTGCCAGCAGCTCCACAGGGAGCTACGAGCAGTACTTC.

J is TRBJ1-1 and V is TRBV2; D is unresolved. V was pared by 1 base and J by 3 bases, with 9 bases between. The germline CDR1 and CDR2 sequences are SNHLY and FYNNEI. CDR3 length: 14 residues. The CDR3 region is CASSEEVRDTEAFF. The CDR3 DNA reads TGTGCCAGCAGTGAAGAAGTTCGGGACACTGAAGCTTTCTTT.

In this sample, this clone turned up once. This chain connects TRBV30 to TRBJ2-7; no clear D. CDR3 size: 13 residues. Trimming removed 6 bases from V and 3 bases from J, with 15 bases in between. Germline-derived CDR1 and CDR2 are GTSNPN and SVGIG (reference sequence). CDR3 sequence reads: CACSPGLSYEQYF. CDR3 DNA: TGTGCCTGTTCACCGGGCCTCAGCTACGAGCAGTACTTC.

This chain joins TRBV29-1 and TRBJ1-4; 7 bases are a match to TRBD1. V gave up 6 bases and J gave up 8 bases; unmatched junction bases: 12. Germline CDR1 reads SQVTM; CDR2 reads ANQGSEA. CDR3 size: 14 residues. CDR3 nucleotides: TGCAGCGTGGGTCGGGGGACAGCCTCCGAAAAACTGTTTTTT. Protein: CSVGRGTASEKLFF.

This clone was picked up one time. The CDR3 reads CASSEWGGMYNEQFF. For the CDR3, the DNA is TGTGCCAGCAGTGAATGGGGGGGAATGTACAATGAGCAGTTCTTC. V is TRBV25-1 and J is TRBJ2-1, with 7 bases matching TRBD2. This CDR3 is built from 15 residues. With 1 base clipped from V and 4 bases from J, the junction kept 4 bases outside the gene matches. Germline V gene sequence: CDR1 MGHDK, CDR2 SYGVNS.

The J gene is TRBJ2-1, the V gene TRBV27; TRBD1 is a possible D gene (5 bases). In germline, CDR1 is MNHEY, CDR2 SMNVEV (reference sequence). Trimming left V 4 bases short and J 0 bases short, with 10 bases between. The CDR3 contains 15 residues. CDR3 loop: CASSSDSSSYNEQFF. CDR3 DNA sequence: TGTGCCAGCAGTTCCGACAGCAGCTCCTACAATGAGCAGTTCTTC.

The rearrangement uses TRBV4-1 and TRBJ2-5; D possibly corresponds to TRBD1 (7 bases). Germline V gene data show CDR1 as MGHRA and CDR2 as YSYEKL. V was clipped by 4 bases and J by 4 bases, with 13 bases between them. This CDR3 has 14 residues. CDR3 in DNA: TGCGCCAGCAGCCCAGGGGGGAATTCAGAGACCCAGTACTTC. Its translation: CASSPGGNSETQYF.

The chain is built from TRBV28 and TRBJ2-3; no clear D. The CDR3 is 13 residues long. Germline CDR1 and CDR2: MDHEN and SYDVKM. Deletions cut 3 bases from V and 4 bases from J, with 8 bases between. CDR3 bases: TGTGCCAGCAGTTTCGGCCAAGCAGATACGCAGTATTTT. Its protein is CASSFGQADTQYF.

The chain joins TRBV4-2 to TRBJ2-1; D gene uncertain. Trimming left V 0 bases short and J 5 bases short, with 17 bases between. The germline V gene has CDR1 LGHNA and CDR2 YNFKEQ. CDR3 length: 17 amino acids. The CDR3: CASSQDRGLPLHNEQFF. DNA of the CDR3: TGTGCCAGCAGCCAAGATAGAGGCCTTCCTTTACACAATGAGCAGTTCTTC.

This chain links TRBV7-9 with TRBJ2-3; D unresolved. V was shortened by 5 bases and J by 1 base, with 19 bases between the two germline ends. CDR3 size: 17 residues. Looked up from germline, CDR1 is SEHNR and CDR2 is FQNEAQ (reference sequence). The CDR3 is CASSPRETGSRTDTQYF. CDR3 coding DNA: TGTGCCAGCAGCCCCAGAGAAACGGGCAGTCGCACAGATACGCAGTATTTT.